This is a list of T cell receptor beta chains from one sample in a study of CD8+CD57+ T cells in acquired aplastic anemia. TCRdb redid the calling of the reads with MiXCR, one entry per CDR3 protein. In the table there are around 430,000 distinct CDR3 sequences, around a third of which are singletons. Specimen: sorted CD4+, CD8+, or CD8+CD57+ T cells (not recorded which) from PBMCs. These receptors originate from a human donor with aplastic anemia. CDR3s include the opening cysteine and the closing phenylalanine or tryptophan. The D gene is left open where the match is weak. A clone size is listed for some rows: how often the clone was seen (once, few, many), or a class if it is expanded.

clone_size: -
d_call: -
j_call: TRBJ1-2
v_call: TRBV15
cdr3_aa: CATSREGGTYGYTF
cdr3_nt: TGTGCCACCAGCAGAGAGGGCGGAACCTATGGCTACACCTTC

clone_size: many
d_call: -
j_call: TRBJ2-3
v_call: TRBV10-3
cdr3_aa: CASSDTGSTDTQYF
cdr3_nt: TGTGCCAGCAGTGATACGGGCAGCACAGATACGCAGTATTTT

clone_size: -
d_call: -
j_call: TRBJ1-1
v_call: TRBV2
cdr3_aa: CASSEVGENTEAFF
cdr3_nt: TGTGCCAGCAGTGAAGTGGGGGAGAACACTGAAGCTTTCTTT

clone_size: -
d_call: TRBD1
j_call: TRBJ1-1
v_call: TRBV19
cdr3_aa: CASSIGDREGTEAFF
cdr3_nt: TGTGCCAGTAGTATAGGAGACAGGGAGGGCACTGAAGCTTTCTTT

clone_size: -
d_call: -
j_call: TRBJ1-2
v_call: TRBV25-1
cdr3_aa: CASSEGAGLSRMGYTF
cdr3_nt: TGTGCCAGCAGTGAGGGAGCGGGTCTCAGTAGAATGGGCTACACCTTC

clone_size: many
d_call: -
j_call: TRBJ2-4
v_call: TRBV11-2
cdr3_aa: CASSLILLGAKNIQYF
cdr3_nt: TGTGCCAGCAGCTTAATCCTGCTTGGAGCCAAAAACATTCAGTACTTC

clone_size: -
d_call: -
j_call: TRBJ2-1
v_call: TRBV6-1
cdr3_aa: CASSGIQQFF
cdr3_nt: TGTGCCAGCAGCGGCATTCAGCAGTTCTTC

clone_size: many
d_call: -
j_call: TRBJ1-2
v_call: TRBV11-2
cdr3_aa: CASSFLGGYTF
cdr3_nt: TGTGCCAGCAGCTTTCTTGGTGGCTACACCTTC

clone_size: many
d_call: -
j_call: TRBJ1-6
v_call: TRBV20-1
cdr3_aa: CSARSEEQSNSPLHF
cdr3_nt: TGCAGTGCTAGGTCCGAGGAGCAGTCTAATTCACCCCTCCACTTT

clone_size: few
d_call: -
j_call: TRBJ2-5
v_call: TRBV24-1
cdr3_aa: CASSSGGAAGETQYF
cdr3_nt: TGTGCCAGCAGTTCTGGGGGGGCCGCGGGCGAGACCCAGTACTTC

clone_size: many
d_call: -
j_call: TRBJ2-3
v_call: TRBV7-3
cdr3_aa: CASSFQPPDTQYF
cdr3_nt: TGTGCCAGCAGCTTCCAACCCCCGGATACGCAGTATTTT

clone_size: few
d_call: -
j_call: TRBJ1-2
v_call: TRBV2
cdr3_aa: CASSYFGGGYGYTF
cdr3_nt: TGTGCCAGCAGTTACTTTGGGGGAGGGTATGGCTACACCTTC

clone_size: few
d_call: TRBD1
j_call: TRBJ1-5
v_call: TRBV11-2
cdr3_aa: CASSLEQGGNQPQHF
cdr3_nt: TGTGCCAGCAGCTTAGAACAGGGGGGCAATCAGCCCCAGCATTTT

clone_size: many
d_call: -
j_call: TRBJ2-3
v_call: TRBV9
cdr3_aa: CASSVAPGHTDTQYF
cdr3_nt: TGTGCCAGCAGCGTAGCCCCAGGACACACAGATACGCAGTATTTT

clone_size: -
d_call: TRBD2
j_call: TRBJ2-5
v_call: TRBV6-1
cdr3_aa: CASRARTSGLQETQYF
cdr3_nt: TGTGCCAGCAGGGCGAGGACTAGCGGGTTACAAGAGACCCAGTACTTC

clone_size: few
d_call: TRBD2
j_call: TRBJ2-3
v_call: TRBV5-4
cdr3_aa: CASSNERGSTDTQYF
cdr3_nt: TGTGCCAGCAGCAACGAGCGGGGGAGCACAGATACGCAGTATTTT

clone_size: once
d_call: -
j_call: TRBJ1-4
v_call: TRBV2
cdr3_aa: CASSQQVNEKLFF
cdr3_nt: TGTGCCAGCAGCCAACAGGTCAATGAAAAACTGTTTTTT

clone_size: once
d_call: -
j_call: TRBJ2-5
v_call: TRBV10-3
cdr3_aa: CAISHPPSVTQYF
cdr3_nt: TGTGCCATCAGCCACCCTCCATCAGTGACCCAGTACTTC

clone_size: few
d_call: TRBD2
j_call: TRBJ2-2
v_call: TRBV24-1
cdr3_aa: CATSDRTSSGWNTGELFF
cdr3_nt: TGTGCCACCAGTGACCGGACGTCTAGCGGGTGGAACACCGGGGAGCTGTTTTTT

clone_size: -
d_call: TRBD2
j_call: TRBJ2-1
v_call: TRBV25-1
cdr3_aa: CARARTSGGYNEQFF
cdr3_nt: TGTGCTAGAGCCCGGACTAGCGGGGGGTACAATGAGCAGTTCTTC

clone_size: -
d_call: TRBD1
j_call: TRBJ1-2
v_call: TRBV10-3
cdr3_aa: CASSSVRTGATGYTF
cdr3_nt: TGTGCCAGCAGTTCAGTAAGGACAGGGGCTACTGGCTACACCTTC

clone_size: -
d_call: TRBD2
j_call: TRBJ2-5
v_call: TRBV3-1
cdr3_aa: CASRQQTSGGAETQYF
cdr3_nt: TGTGCCAGCAGGCAACAGACTAGCGGGGGGGCGGAGACCCAGTACTTC

clone_size: once
d_call: -
j_call: TRBJ2-5
v_call: TRBV9
cdr3_aa: CAFSQPGTQYF
cdr3_nt: TGTGCCTTCTCCCAGCCCGGGACCCAGTACTTC

clone_size: many
d_call: TRBD2
j_call: TRBJ2-7
v_call: TRBV2
cdr3_aa: CASNYLAGGTYEQYF
cdr3_nt: TGTGCCAGCAATTACCTAGCGGGAGGGACCTACGAGCAGTACTTC